A selection of T cell receptor beta chains follows, all from one sample in a study of T cell repertoires in cytomegalovirus infection. Antigens of these TCRs are unknown. Each CDR3 protein is one row after TCRdb ran MiXCR on the reads. The data hold approximately 500,000 distinct CDR3 sequences, with 30% to 40% observed a single time. Source: cultured PBMCs, taken from culture after CMV antigen stimulation. The source of these receptors is a human donor in good health (CMV status not recorded). Some clones in this sample may be carry-over from other donors' samples. The CDR3 runs from the conserved cysteine through the conserved F or W. The D gene is left open where the match is weak. The listing skips clone size in some rows; elsewhere it reads once, few, many or a size class.

CDR3aa: CAISEGQGARNYGYTF
CDR3nt: TGTGCCATCAGTGAGGGACAGGGGGCCCGTAACTATGGCTACACCTTC
j_gene: TRBJ1-2
v_gene: TRBV10-3
d_gene: TRBD1
abundance: few
len: 16

CDR3aa: CASSYGSASSYNEQFF
CDR3nt: TGTGCCAGCAGTTACGGCTCCGCGAGCTCCTACAATGAGCAGTTCTTC
j_gene: TRBJ2-1
v_gene: TRBV6-5
d_gene: NA
abundance: NA
len: 16

CDR3aa: CASSLRGVLTGELFF
CDR3nt: TGCGCCAGCAGCTTGCGGGGCGTCCTCACCGGGGAGCTGTTTTTT
j_gene: TRBJ2-2
v_gene: TRBV5-1
d_gene: NA
abundance: NA
len: 15

CDR3aa: CASSSGTVYEQYF
CDR3nt: TGTGCCAGCAGCTCCGGGACAGTTTACGAGCAGTACTTC
j_gene: TRBJ2-7
v_gene: TRBV7-2
d_gene: TRBD1
abundance: many
len: 13

CDR3aa: CASSIAPSTGPQHF
CDR3nt: TGTGCCAGTAGTATAGCTCCATCGACGGGCCCCCAGCATTTT
j_gene: TRBJ1-5
v_gene: TRBV19
d_gene: NA
abundance: NA
len: 14

CDR3aa: CATAGQTKETQYF
CDR3nt: TGTGCCACCGCGGGACAGACAAAAGAGACCCAGTACTTC
j_gene: TRBJ2-5
v_gene: TRBV24-1
d_gene: NA
abundance: once
len: 13

CDR3aa: CASSHRDNSYNEQFF
CDR3nt: TGCGCCAGCAGCCACCGGGACAATAGCTACAATGAGCAGTTCTTC
j_gene: TRBJ2-1
v_gene: TRBV4-1
d_gene: NA
abundance: NA
len: 15

CDR3aa: CASSPITGGALGEQYF
CDR3nt: TGTGCCAGCAGTCCTATTACAGGGGGCGCCCTCGGGGAGCAGTACTTC
j_gene: TRBJ2-7
v_gene: TRBV28
d_gene: TRBD1
abundance: NA
len: 16

CDR3aa: CASSMGTENYGYTF
CDR3nt: TGTGCCAGCAGCATGGGGACGGAGAACTATGGCTACACCTTC
j_gene: TRBJ1-2
v_gene: TRBV7-8
d_gene: NA
abundance: few
len: 14

CDR3aa: CASSRGTGYGELFF
CDR3nt: TGCGCCAGCAGTCGGGGAACAGGGTACGGGGAGCTGTTTTTT
j_gene: TRBJ2-2
v_gene: TRBV10-1
d_gene: NA
abundance: NA
len: 14

CDR3aa: CASSLLPRGELFF
CDR3nt: TGTGCCAGCAGCCTATTGCCGCGAGGGGAGCTGTTTTTT
j_gene: TRBJ2-2
v_gene: TRBV7-2
d_gene: NA
abundance: NA
len: 13

CDR3aa: CSALVGLNTEAFF
CDR3nt: TGCAGTGCTCTGGTCGGACTTAACACTGAAGCTTTCTTT
j_gene: TRBJ1-1
v_gene: TRBV20-1
d_gene: NA
abundance: NA
len: 13

CDR3aa: CASSLTLWTGSEAFF
CDR3nt: TGTGCCAGCAGCCTGACGCTTTGGACAGGGTCTGAAGCTTTCTTT
j_gene: TRBJ1-1
v_gene: TRBV6-2/TRBV6-3
d_gene: TRBD1
abundance: NA
len: 15

CDR3aa: CASSSWIRGDGSYEQYF
CDR3nt: TGTGCCAGCAGTTCGTGGATAAGAGGGGACGGCTCCTACGAGCAGTACTTC
j_gene: TRBJ2-7
v_gene: TRBV27
d_gene: NA
abundance: NA
len: 17

CDR3aa: CSAPWGGWQETQYF
CDR3nt: TGCAGTGCCCCCTGGGGGGGATGGCAAGAGACCCAGTACTTC
j_gene: TRBJ2-5
v_gene: TRBV20-1
d_gene: TRBD2
abundance: few
len: 14

CDR3aa: CATSRDPDRPQETQYF
CDR3nt: TGTGCCACCAGCAGAGATCCGGACAGGCCTCAAGAGACCCAGTACTTC
j_gene: TRBJ2-5
v_gene: TRBV15
d_gene: TRBD1
abundance: few
len: 16

CDR3aa: CASSQVGTSGRYEQYF
CDR3nt: TGTGCCAGCAGCCAAGTCGGAACTAGCGGGAGGTACGAGCAGTACTTC
j_gene: TRBJ2-7
v_gene: TRBV14
d_gene: TRBD2
abundance: NA
len: 16

CDR3aa: CASSPRQEVSYEQYF
CDR3nt: TGTGCCAGCTCACCACGCCAGGAAGTCTCCTACGAGCAGTACTTC
j_gene: TRBJ2-7
v_gene: TRBV18
d_gene: NA
abundance: NA
len: 15

CDR3aa: CATTVNTEAFF
CDR3nt: TGCGCGACAACAGTGAACACTGAAGCTTTCTTT
j_gene: TRBJ1-1
v_gene: TRBV6-2/TRBV6-3
d_gene: NA
abundance: few
len: 11

CDR3aa: CASSSLAGIADTQYF
CDR3nt: TGTGCTAGCAGTTCACTAGCGGGAATCGCAGATACGCAGTATTTT
j_gene: TRBJ2-3
v_gene: TRBV7-7
d_gene: TRBD2
abundance: NA
len: 15

CDR3aa: CASSTPTARTSGRAPSYNEQFF
CDR3nt: TGTGCCAGCAGCACCCCCACCGCCCGGACTAGCGGGAGGGCCCCCTCCTACAATGAGCAGTTCTTC
j_gene: TRBJ2-1
v_gene: TRBV9
d_gene: TRBD2
abundance: NA
len: 22

CDR3aa: CASSQEKLAGDNEQFF
CDR3nt: TGCGCCAGCAGCCAAGAAAAACTAGCGGGGGACAATGAGCAGTTCTTC
j_gene: TRBJ2-1
v_gene: TRBV4-1
d_gene: TRBD2
abundance: few
len: 16

CDR3aa: CASSLLALPGGTDTQYF
CDR3nt: TGTGCCAGCAGCTTGTTGGCCCTTCCAGGGGGCACAGATACGCAGTATTTT
j_gene: TRBJ2-3
v_gene: TRBV7-9
d_gene: NA
abundance: NA
len: 17

CDR3aa: CASSPQGAGNTIYF
CDR3nt: TGTGCCAGCAGCCCCCAGGGTGCTGGAAACACCATATATTTT
j_gene: TRBJ1-3
v_gene: TRBV7-2
d_gene: NA
abundance: many
len: 14

CDR3aa: CARNPSGRVNEQFF
CDR3nt: TGCGCCAGAAACCCTAGCGGGAGGGTCAATGAGCAGTTCTTC
j_gene: TRBJ2-1
v_gene: TRBV4-3
d_gene: TRBD2
abundance: few
len: 14

CDR3aa: CASSLGGRGSGNTIYF
CDR3nt: TGTGCCAGCAGCCTCGGTGGGAGGGGCTCTGGAAACACCATATATTTT
j_gene: TRBJ1-3
v_gene: TRBV7-2
d_gene: NA
abundance: many
len: 16

CDR3aa: CSARGRDRFYNEQFF
CDR3nt: TGCAGTGCTAGAGGCAGGGACAGGTTCTACAATGAGCAGTTCTTC
j_gene: TRBJ2-1
v_gene: TRBV20-1
d_gene: TRBD1
abundance: NA
len: 15

CDR3aa: CASSYGTGNGYTF
CDR3nt: TGTGCCAGCAGCTACGGGACAGGGAATGGCTACACCTTC
j_gene: TRBJ1-2
v_gene: TRBV7-2
d_gene: TRBD1
abundance: few
len: 13

CDR3aa: CASSWGLVEGYTF
CDR3nt: TGCGCCAGCAGCTGGGGTCTTGTGGAAGGCTACACCTTC
j_gene: TRBJ1-2
v_gene: TRBV5-1
d_gene: NA
abundance: NA
len: 13

CDR3aa: CASSPTGPVSPLHF
CDR3nt: TGTGCCAGCAGTCCGACAGGGCCAGTCTCACCCCTCCACTTT
j_gene: TRBJ1-6
v_gene: TRBV6-1
d_gene: TRBD1
abundance: few
len: 14

CDR3aa: CASSGGVTSGRSSYNEQFF
CDR3nt: TGTGCCAGCAGCGGCGGGGTGACTAGCGGGAGATCCTCCTACAATGAGCAGTTCTTC
j_gene: TRBJ2-1
v_gene: TRBV11-2
d_gene: TRBD2
abundance: once
len: 19

CDR3aa: CASSNTLGGGYQPQHF
CDR3nt: TGTGCCAGCAGCAACACGCTAGGAGGAGGTTATCAGCCCCAGCATTTT
j_gene: TRBJ1-5
v_gene: TRBV28
d_gene: NA
abundance: NA
len: 16

CDR3aa: CASSGVFKETQYF
CDR3nt: TGTGCCAGCAGCGGGGTGTTTAAAGAGACCCAGTACTTC
j_gene: TRBJ2-5
v_gene: TRBV7-6
d_gene: NA
abundance: NA
len: 13

CDR3aa: CASSELQHGSAGELFF
CDR3nt: TGTGCCAGCAGTGAACTGCAACACGGGTCCGCCGGGGAGCTGTTTTTT
j_gene: TRBJ2-2
v_gene: TRBV25-1
d_gene: NA
abundance: NA
len: 16

CDR3aa: CASSYANSQETQYF
CDR3nt: TGTGCCAGCAGTTACGCCAACTCCCAAGAGACCCAGTACTTC
j_gene: TRBJ2-5
v_gene: TRBV6-2/TRBV6-3
d_gene: NA
abundance: few
len: 14

CDR3aa: CASSIVGGNPYNEQFF
CDR3nt: TGTGCCAGTAGTATAGTAGGAGGAAACCCCTACAATGAGCAGTTCTTC
j_gene: TRBJ2-1
v_gene: TRBV19
d_gene: NA
abundance: NA
len: 16

CDR3aa: CASSWIGGYTF
CDR3nt: TGTGCCAGCAGTTGGATTGGGGGCTACACCTTC
j_gene: TRBJ1-2
v_gene: TRBV12-3/TRBV12-4
d_gene: NA
abundance: NA
len: 11

CDR3aa: CASSFASSFSTDTQYF
CDR3nt: TGTGCCAGCAGCTTTGCCAGCTCCTTTAGCACAGATACGCAGTATTTT
j_gene: TRBJ2-3
v_gene: TRBV5-5
d_gene: NA
abundance: many
len: 16

CDR3aa: CASSGIRQGRTYEGSGANVLTF
CDR3nt: TGTGCCAGCAGCGGCATAAGACAGGGTCGTACCTACGAGGGGTCTGGGGCCAACGTCCTGACTTTC
j_gene: TRBJ2-6
v_gene: TRBV7-9
d_gene: TRBD1
abundance: few
len: 22

CDR3aa: CASSATRLAGGYEQYF
CDR3nt: TGTGCCAGCAGTGCAACCCGGCTAGCGGGAGGCTACGAGCAGTACTTC
j_gene: TRBJ2-7
v_gene: TRBV12-3/TRBV12-4
d_gene: TRBD2
abundance: NA
len: 16